The rows below give T cell receptor beta chains drawn from one sample of a study of response to subunit inactivated influenza vaccine. Using its own MiXCR run on the RT-PCR reads, TCRdb lists one record per CDR3 protein. The repertoire holds some 640,000 distinct CDR3 sequences, roughly 13% seen once, with around 7.3% in the top ten. The sequencing here drew on PBMCs from blood, taken 14 to 15 days before vaccination. These receptors all stem from a man aged 50 to 60 who received an inactivated influenza vaccine. Both conserved end residues are part of each CDR3. The D gene is left open where the match is weak. Not every row has a clone size; where given, it reads once, few, many or a size class.

d_call	v_call	clone_size	j_call	cdr3_aa	cdr3_nt
TRBD1	TRBV28	few	TRBJ1-5	CASSPRDSSMGNQPQHF	TGTGCCAGCAGTCCAAGGGACAGCTCGATGGGAAATCAGCCCCAGCATTTT
TRBD2	TRBV29-1	few	TRBJ2-5	CSVEDLASGGLQETQYF	TGCAGCGTTGAAGATCTTGCTAGCGGGGGGCTCCAAGAGACCCAGTACTTC
TRBD2	TRBV7-3	.	TRBJ2-7	CASSLRGLAGDEQYF	TGTGCCAGCAGCTTAAGGGGACTAGCAGGCGACGAGCAGTACTTC
.	TRBV5-1	few	TRBJ2-7	CASSQGEQSIYEQYF	TGCGCCAGCAGCCAAGGGGAACAGTCCATCTACGAGCAGTACTTC
.	TRBV5-1	.	TRBJ2-5	CASSWTVRGETQYF	TGCGCCAGCAGCTGGACAGTTCGAGGAGAGACCCAGTACTTC
.	TRBV11-1	few	TRBJ1-3	CASSLAEGNTIYF	TGTGCCAGCAGCTTAGCGGAAGGAAACACCATATATTTT
.	TRBV25-1	few	TRBJ2-5	CASRGPEGKTQYF	TGTGCCAGCAGGGGACCTGAGGGGAAGACCCAGTACTTC
.	TRBV7-9	.	TRBJ2-7	CASSLLAGEATYEQYF	TGTGCCAGCAGCTTGCTTGCTGGGGAGGCCACCTACGAGCAGTACTTC
.	TRBV4-1	.	TRBJ2-5	CASSQDQGSQETQYF	TGCGCCAGCAGCCAAGATCAGGGGAGCCAAGAGACCCAGTACTTC
TRBD2	TRBV7-6	.	TRBJ2-3	CASSPLLAGSTDTQYF	TGTGCCAGCAGCCCGTTACTAGCGGGATCCACAGATACGCAGTATTTT
TRBD1	TRBV7-9	few	TRBJ2-7	CASRDSKNEQYF	TGTGCCAGCCGGGACAGTAAGAACGAGCAGTACTTC
.	TRBV29-1	.	TRBJ2-5	CSARPIDNQETQYF	TGCAGCGCAAGACCCATTGACAACCAAGAGACCCAGTACTTC
.	TRBV5-1	.	TRBJ2-6	CASSLTVAGANVLTF	TGCGCCAGCAGCTTGACAGTGGCTGGGGCCAACGTCCTGACTTTC
.	TRBV18	.	TRBJ2-5	CASSPPASVETQYF	TGTGCCAGCTCACCACCGGCTAGCGTAGAGACCCAGTACTTC
.	TRBV3-1	.	TRBJ2-3	CASSQSSDTQYF	TGTGCCAGCAGCCAATCCTCAGATACGCAGTATTTT
.	TRBV28	few	TRBJ2-1	CASSNGADQFF	TGTGCCAGCAGCAACGGGGCAGACCAGTTCTTC
TRBD1	TRBV3-1	.	TRBJ1-2	CASSYSGTGGAGDGYTF	TGTGCCAGCAGCTATTCCGGGACAGGGGGCGCTGGGGATGGCTACACCTTC